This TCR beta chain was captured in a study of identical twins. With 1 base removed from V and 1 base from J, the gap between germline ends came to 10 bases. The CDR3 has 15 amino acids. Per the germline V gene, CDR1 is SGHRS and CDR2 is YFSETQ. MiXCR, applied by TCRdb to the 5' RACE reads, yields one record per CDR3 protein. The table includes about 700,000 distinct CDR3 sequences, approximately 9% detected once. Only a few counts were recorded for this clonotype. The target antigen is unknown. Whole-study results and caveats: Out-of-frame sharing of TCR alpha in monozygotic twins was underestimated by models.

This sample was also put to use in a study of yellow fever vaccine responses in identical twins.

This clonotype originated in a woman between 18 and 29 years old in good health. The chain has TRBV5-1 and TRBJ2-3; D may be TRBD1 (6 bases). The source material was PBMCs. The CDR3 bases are TGCGCCAGCAGCTTGTGGCCAGGGGGCACAGATACGCAGTATTTT. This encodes CASSLWPGGTDTQYF. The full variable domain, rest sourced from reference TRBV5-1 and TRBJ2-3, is KAGVTQTPRYLIKTRGQQVTLSCSPISGHRSVSWYQQTPGQGLQFLFEYFSETQRNKGNFPGRFSGRQFSNSRSEMNVSTLELGDSALYLCASSLWPGGTDTQYFGPGTRLTVL.